A selection of T cell receptor beta chains follows, all from one sample in a study of T cells in localized non-small cell lung cancer. Assay: immunoSEQ multiplex PCR; the TCRdb copy retains only in-frame clones and omits some. The table includes about 20,000 clones, 87% detected once. Sample: PBMCs, taken before any cancer treatment. The receptors here all came from a man aged 35-69 years with stage II squamous cell lung carcinoma. CDR3s include the opening cysteine and the closing phenylalanine or tryptophan. The order of the fields is V gene, D gene, J gene, clone size, CDR3 length, CDR3 protein, CDR3 DNA. A D gene is named only where the DNA matches it firmly. The size entry is marked missing in some rows and otherwise reads once, few, many or a size class.

>TRBV19|TRBD2|TRBJ2-1|.|15
CASSMTSGSYNEQFF
TGTGCCAGTAGTATGACTAGCGGCTCCTACAATGAGCAGTTCTTC
>TRBV19|.|TRBJ1-4|.|15
CASSRWEGVNEKLFF
TGTGCCAGTAGTCGCTGGGAGGGCGTTAATGAAAAACTGTTTTTT
>TRBV9|TRBD2|TRBJ2-7|.|14
CASSVLADSYEQYF
TGTGCCAGCAGCGTCCTAGCGGACTCCTACGAGCAGTACTTC
>TRBV21-1|.|TRBJ1-5|.|16
CASSKVTDYSNQPQHF
TGTGCCAGCAGCAAAGTGACAGATTATAGCAATCAGCCCCAGCATTTT
>TRBV12-5|TRBD2|TRBJ2-1|.|17
CASGFPSSGSSYNEQFF
TGTGCTAGTGGTTTTCCTTCTAGCGGGAGCTCCTACAATGAGCAGTTCTTC
>TRBV28|.|TRBJ1-5|.|13
CASNGVFNQPQHF
TGTGCCAGCAATGGGGTCTTCAATCAGCCCCAGCATTTT
>TRBV7-9|.|TRBJ1-6|few|14
CASSPRGGESPLHF
TGTGCCAGCAGCCCTAGGGGGGGGGAATCACCCCTCCACTTT
>TRBV5-1|.|TRBJ2-2|.|14
CASSSGTTTGELFF
TGCGCCAGCAGCTCCGGGACAACCACCGGGGAGCTGTTTTTT
>TRBV19|.|TRBJ1-2|.|12
CASSPIKGGYTF
TGTGCCAGTAGCCCGATCAAGGGTGGCTACACCTTC
>TRBV12-5|.|TRBJ2-1|.|11
CASGLIYEQFF
TGTGCTAGTGGTTTGATCTATGAGCAGTTCTTC
>TRBV19|.|TRBJ2-1|.|13
CASTPAAKSEQFF
TGTGCCAGTACGCCAGCGGCCAAGAGTGAGCAGTTCTTC
>TRBV6-1|TRBD1|TRBJ2-5|.|15
CASRSDRREGETQYF
TGTGCCAGCAGATCGGACAGGCGAGAGGGAGAGACCCAGTACTTC
>TRBV4-1|TRBD2|TRBJ2-4|.|15
CASSQDRGGSNIQYF
TGCGCCAGCAGCCAAGATCGGGGCGGGAGCAACATTCAGTACTTC
>TRBV29-1|TRBD1|TRBJ2-5|.|13
CSGQGLYQETQYF
TGCAGTGGACAGGGTTTGTACCAAGAGACCCAGTACTTC
>TRBV2|.|TRBJ2-1|.|16
CASSETAGLSYNEQFF
TGTGCCAGCAGTGAAACGGCCGGTTTATCCTACAATGAGCAGTTCTTC
>TRBV30|TRBD2|TRBJ2-3|.|15
CAWNRLAGDTDTQYF
TGTGCCTGGAACCGACTAGCGGGAGACACAGATACGCAGTATTTT
>TRBV11-3|TRBD1|TRBJ2-4|.|14
CASKKGTDQNIQYF
TGTGCCAGCAAAAAAGGGACAGACCAAAACATTCAGTACTTC
>TRBV11-3|.|TRBJ1-1|once|14
CASTRTVGGTEAFF
TGTGCCAGCACCCGAACCGTGGGGGGCACTGAAGCTTTCTTT
>TRBV30|TRBD2|TRBJ2-7|.|14
CAWRMDAGVGEQYF
TGTGCCTGGAGAATGGACGCGGGAGTAGGCGAGCAGTACTTC
>TRBV7-9|.|TRBJ1-4|medium-sized|15
CASSQLLGANEKLFF
TGTGCCAGCAGTCAATTATTAGGGGCAAATGAAAAACTGTTTTTT
>TRBV5-6|TRBD2|TRBJ2-3|.|16
CASSTPGLASTDTQYF
TGTGCCAGCAGCACACCGGGACTAGCTAGCACAGATACGCAGTATTTT
>TRBV7-7|.|TRBJ2-1|.|14
CASSLAAGYNEQFF
TGTGCCAGCAGCTTAGCGGCGGGGTACAATGAGCAGTTCTTC
>TRBV4-2|.|TRBJ1-6|few|13
CASSKPGGSPLHF
TGTGCCAGCAGCAAGCCCGGGGGGTCACCCCTCCACTTT
>TRBV10-2|.|TRBJ2-7|.|14
CASSRGGAPYEQYF
TGCGCCAGCAGCAGGGGGGGGGCCCCCTACGAGCAGTACTTC
>TRBV29-1|TRBD1|TRBJ1-2|.|16
CSVEDLRTGGLGGYTF
TGCAGCGTTGAAGATCTTCGAACAGGGGGCCTGGGGGGCTACACCTTC
>TRBV11-2|TRBD2|TRBJ2-5|.|16
CASSLTGGLALETQYF
TGTGCCAGCAGCTTAACGGGGGGACTAGCATTGGAGACCCAGTACTTC
>TRBV15|TRBD2|TRBJ2-3|.|14
CATGLAGGPDTQYF
TGTGCCACCGGTCTTGCGGGAGGGCCAGATACGCAGTATTTT
>TRBV15|.|TRBJ1-2|.|13
CATTDKTFYGYTF
TGTGCCACCACCGACAAAACCTTCTATGGCTACACCTTC
>TRBV6-1|.|TRBJ1-2|.|14
CASSEAQGGYGYTF
TGTGCCAGCAGTGAAGCACAGGGAGGCTATGGCTACACCTTC
>TRBV6-1|.|TRBJ2-7|few|13
CASSEQSLLEQYF
TGTGCCAGCAGTGAACAAAGCTTGCTCGAGCAGTACTTC
>TRBV30|.|TRBJ1-1|.|12
CAWSAPNTEAFF
TGTGCCTGGAGTGCACCGAACACTGAAGCTTTCTTT
>TRBV4-1|TRBD2|TRBJ2-2|once|20
CASSQERGRLAGPLTGELFF
TGCGCCAGCAGCCAAGAACGGGGCCGACTAGCGGGCCCACTCACCGGGGAGCTGTTTTTT
>TRBV29-1|TRBD2|TRBJ2-1|.|16
CSVGRLSGVDYNEQFF
TGCAGCGTTGGACGGCTTAGCGGGGTAGACTACAATGAGCAGTTCTTC
>TRBV6-1|.|TRBJ1-2|.|12
CASSRREGRYTF
TGTGCCAGCAGCAGAAGGGAGGGGAGGTACACCTTC
>TRBV11-3|.|TRBJ2-1|once|12
CASTGDLNEQFF
TGTGCCAGCACCGGGGACCTTAATGAGCAGTTCTTC